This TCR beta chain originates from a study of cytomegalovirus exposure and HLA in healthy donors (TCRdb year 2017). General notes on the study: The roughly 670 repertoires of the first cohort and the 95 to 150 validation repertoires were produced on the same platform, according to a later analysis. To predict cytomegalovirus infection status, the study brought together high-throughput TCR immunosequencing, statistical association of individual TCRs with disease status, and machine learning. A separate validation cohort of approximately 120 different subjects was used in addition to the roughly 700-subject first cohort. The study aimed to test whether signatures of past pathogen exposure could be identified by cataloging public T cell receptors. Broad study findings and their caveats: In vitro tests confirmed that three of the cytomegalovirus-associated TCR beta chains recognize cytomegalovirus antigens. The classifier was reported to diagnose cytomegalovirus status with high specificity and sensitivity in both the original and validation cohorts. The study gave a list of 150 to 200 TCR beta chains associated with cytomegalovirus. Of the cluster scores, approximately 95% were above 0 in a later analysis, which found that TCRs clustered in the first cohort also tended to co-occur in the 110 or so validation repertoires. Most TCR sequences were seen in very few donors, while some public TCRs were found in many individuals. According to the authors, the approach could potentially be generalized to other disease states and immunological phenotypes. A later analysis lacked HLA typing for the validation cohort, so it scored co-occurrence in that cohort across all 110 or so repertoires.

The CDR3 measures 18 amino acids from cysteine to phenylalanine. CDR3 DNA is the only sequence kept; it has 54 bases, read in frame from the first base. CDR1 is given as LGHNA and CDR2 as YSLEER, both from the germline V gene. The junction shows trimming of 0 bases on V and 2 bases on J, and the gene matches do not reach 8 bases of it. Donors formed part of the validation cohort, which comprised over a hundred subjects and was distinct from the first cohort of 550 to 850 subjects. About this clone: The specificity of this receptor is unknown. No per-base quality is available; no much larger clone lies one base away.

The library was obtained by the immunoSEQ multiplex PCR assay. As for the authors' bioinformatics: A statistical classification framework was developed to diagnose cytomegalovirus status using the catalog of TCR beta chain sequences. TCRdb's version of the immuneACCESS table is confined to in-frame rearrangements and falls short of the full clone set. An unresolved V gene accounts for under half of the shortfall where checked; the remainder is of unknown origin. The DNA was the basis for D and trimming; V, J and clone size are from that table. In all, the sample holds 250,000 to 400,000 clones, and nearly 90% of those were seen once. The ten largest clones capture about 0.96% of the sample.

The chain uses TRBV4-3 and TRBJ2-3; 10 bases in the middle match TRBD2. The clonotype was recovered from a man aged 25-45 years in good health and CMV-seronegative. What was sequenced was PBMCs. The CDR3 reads CASSQDLGLAENTDTQYF. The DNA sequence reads TGCGCCAGCAGCCAAGATCTAGGACTAGCGGAAAACACAGATACGCAGTATTTT.